The 22 T cell receptor beta chains presented below share a single source sample, sequenced in a study of cytomegalovirus exposure and HLA in healthy donors. This PCR relied on a set of 60 Vbeta primers and 13 Jbeta primers. The protocol was immunoSEQ multiplex PCR, while the TCRdb copy is restricted to in-frame clones and leaves out a portion. The table lists around 150,000 clones, roughly 80% of them singletons. Material: PBMCs. The receptors were gathered from a man aged 45-60 years in good health and CMV-seropositive.

The chain links TRBV29-1 to TRBJ1-2; 10 nucleotides match TRBD1. Looked up from germline, CDR1 is SQVTM and CDR2 is ANQGSEA. The CDR3 has 13 residues. J gave up 6 bases and V 1 base, and 2 bases lay outside the gene matches. This CDR3 reads CSVEGQGADGYTF. The CDR3 bases are TGCAGCGTTGAAGGACAGGGGGCGGATGGCTACACCTTC.

As DNA, the CDR3 is TGTGCCAGCAGCTGGGGGGACAGGGGAGGCAATGAGCAGTTCTTC. Protein sequence: CASSWGDRGGNEQFF. The chain links TRBV5-6 to TRBJ2-1; 10 nucleotides match TRBD1. Unmatched junction bases numbered 6, after V lost 3 bases and J lost 6 bases. Germline V gene sequence: CDR1 SGHDT, CDR2 YYEEEE. This CDR3 spans 15 amino acids. Full variable domain (outside the CDR3, taken from reference TRBV5-6 and TRBJ2-1): DAGVTQSPTHLIKTRGQQVTLRCSPKSGHDTVSWYQQALGQGPQFIFQYYEEEERQRGNFPDRFSGHQFPNYSSELNVNALLLGDSALYLCASSWGDRGGNEQFFGPGTRLTVL.

This clone showed up just once. The V call is TRBV27, the J call TRBJ1-2; tentative D call: TRBD1 (6 bases). V was cut by 3 bases and J by 7 bases, with 12 bases left in between. The CDR3 consists of 13 residues. Germline loops: CDR1 MNHEY, CDR2 SMNVEV (reference sequence). The CDR3 region is CASSFSGVVGYTF. CDR3 sequence (DNA): TGTGCCAGCAGTTTCTCAGGGGTTGTTGGCTACACCTTC.

The rearrangement joins TRBV7-2 to TRBJ2-7; 14 bases agree with TRBD2. The junction had 11 bases not matched to a gene; V was cut back by 5 bases and J by 5 bases. The CDR3 length is 17 residues. CDR1 is SGHTA and CDR2 is FQGNSA in the germline V gene. The CDR3 loop reads CASSPLRTSGGHNEQYF. The CDR3 DNA reads as TGTGCCAGCAGCCCTCTCCGGACTAGCGGGGGGCACAACGAGCAGTACTTC. The whole variable domain, filled in from reference TRBV7-2 and TRBJ2-7, reads GAGVSQSPSNKVTEKGKDVELRCDPISGHTALYWYRQSLGQGLEFLIYFQGNSAPDKSGLPSDRFSAERTGGSVSTLTIQRTQQEDSAVYLCASSPLRTSGGHNEQYFGPGTRLTVT.

The CDR3 coding sequence is TGTGCCAGCAGTCGGACGGCAGGGGCTAATTCACCCCTCCACTTT. Amino acid sequence: CASSRTAGANSPLHF. The rearrangement links TRBV6-1 to TRBJ1-6; D is possibly TRBD1 (6 bases). CDR1 is MNHNS, CDR2 SASEGT, per germline. The CDR3 contains 15 residues. V was shortened by 5 bases and J by 6 bases, with 14 bases between the two germline ends.

This chain connects TRBV11-2 to TRBJ2-7, with 8 bases fitting TRBD1. The CDR3 covers 16 residues. Germline V lookup: CDR1 SGHAT, CDR2 FQNNGV. Trimming at V came to 5 bases and at J to 5 bases, leaving 14 bases not matched to a gene. The CDR3 is CASSPRGQGTSDEQYF. In DNA form, the CDR3 reads TGTGCCAGCAGCCCACGCGGACAGGGCACGTCTGACGAGCAGTACTTC.

The rearrangement joins TRBV5-6 to TRBJ1-2, with unresolved D. Germline values: CDR1 SGHDT, CDR2 YYEEEE. The CDR3 length is 14 residues. Trimming took off 0 bases at V and 3 bases at J, with 9 bases between the two ends. Here the CDR3 DNA reads TGTGCCAGCAGCTTGGTTGACAAGGACTATGGCTACACCTTC. Amino acid sequence: CASSLVDKDYGYTF.

This sequence joins TRBV4-1 and TRBJ1-1, with unresolved D. The CDR3 has 13 amino acids. In germline, CDR1 is MGHRA, CDR2 YSYEKL. V shed 4 bases and J shed 1 base, with 7 bases lying between them. The DNA of the CDR3 is TGCGCCAGCAGCCCTAGTGAGAACACTGAAGCTTTCTTT. Its translation is CASSPSENTEAFF.

The chain is built from TRBV27 and TRBJ2-3; 7 bases are shared with TRBD1. Germline CDR1 MNHEY, CDR2 SMNVEV (reference sequence). This CDR3 has 14 amino acids. V trimming: 3 bases; J trimming: 1 base; junction bases outside the gene matches: 1. The CDR3 loop is CASSFGQGTDTQYF. DNA of the CDR3: TGTGCCAGCAGTTTCGGACAGGGCACAGATACGCAGTATTTT.

About this clone itself: Additional DNA sequences in this sample encode the identical CDR3. The rearrangement joins TRBV30 to TRBJ1-2; D not certain. This CDR3 has 11 amino acids. Deletions cut 0 bases from V and 8 bases from J, with 7 bases between. Looked up from germline, CDR1 is GTSNPN and CDR2 is SVGIG (reference sequence). CDR3 nucleotides: TGTGCCTGGAGTGTAGGAGGGGGCTACACCTTC. It codes for CAWSVGGGYTF.

This chain uses TRBV7-2 with TRBJ2-3, with TRBD1 matching 11 bases. CDR1 SGHTA and CDR2 FQGNSA come from the germline V gene. The CDR3 is made up of 16 amino acids. Trimming took 5 bases from V and 8 from J; bases not matched to a gene: 12. The CDR3 sequence: CASSRSPGQGDGTQYF. In DNA form, the CDR3 reads TGTGCCAGCAGCCGCAGTCCGGGACAGGGGGACGGTACGCAGTATTTT.

This clone was detected once. The chain joins TRBV28 to TRBJ2-7; maybe TRBD1 (6 bases). Germline loops: CDR1 MDHEN, CDR2 SYDVKM. The CDR3 loop spans 14 amino acids. Trimming took off 0 bases at V and 2 bases at J, with 8 bases between the two ends. The CDR3 DNA is TGTGCCAGCAGTTTATGGGCAGGGGCCTACGAGCAGTACTTC. It encodes CASSLWAGAYEQYF.

Comment on this clone: This specimen includes other DNA sequences encoding the same CDR3. The chain joins TRBV6-1 to TRBJ1-4, with D uncertain. Germline CDR1 MNHNS, CDR2 SASEGT. CDR3 length: 14 amino acids. V was trimmed by 5 bases and J by 2 bases, leaving 9 bases between them. CDR3 protein: CASSPGPTNEKLFF. The CDR3, as DNA: TGTGCCAGCAGTCCAGGTCCCACTAATGAAAAACTGTTTTTT.

The chain combines TRBV5-5 with TRBJ1-1; 7 bases align to TRBD1. The CDR3 sequence is 14 residues long. Germline-derived CDR1 and CDR2 are SGHKS and YYEKEE (reference sequence). V dropped 4 bases and J dropped 0; count of bases not matched to a gene: 3. CDR3 residues: CASSPGTVNTEAFF. The CDR3 DNA reads as TGTGCCAGCAGCCCCGGGACAGTGAACACTGAAGCTTTCTTT.

V gene TRBV5-4 combines with J gene TRBJ2-5; 10 positions agree with TRBD2. The germline gives CDR1 SGHNT, CDR2 YYREEE (reference sequence). V lost 3 bases and J lost 5; bases outside the gene matches: 10. The CDR3 runs to 16 residues. Here the CDR3 DNA reads TGTGCCAGCAGCTATGGGGCTAGCGGGGGATGGGAGACCCAGTACTTC. As protein: CASSYGASGGWETQYF. Filled out from reference TRBV5-4 and TRBJ2-5, the complete variable domain reads ETGVTQSPTHLIKTRGQQVTLRCSSQSGHNTVSWYQQALGQGPQFIFQYYREEENGRGNFPPRFSGLQFPNYSSELNVNALELDDSALYLCASSYGASGGWETQYFGPGTRLLVL.

This clone came up once. V gene TRBV6-4 combines with J gene TRBJ2-3, with 8 bases lining up with TRBD2. Trimming removed 3 bases from V and 1 base from J; junction bases left unmatched: 9. This CDR3 spans 17 amino acids. Germline V gives CDR1 MRHNA, CDR2 SNTAGT. Here the CDR3 reads CASSEVSGSGGTDTQYF. Written as DNA, the CDR3 is TGTGCCAGCAGTGAAGTCTCTGGTAGCGGGGGCACAGATACGCAGTATTTT.

The chain carries TRBV28 and TRBJ2-7; D uncertain. V was trimmed by 6 bases and J by 3 bases, leaving 12 bases between them. The CDR3 extends over 13 amino acids. Germline CDR1 is MDHEN and CDR2 is SYDVKM. The CDR3 loop is CASRSSVNYEQYF. The CDR3 nucleotides read TGTGCCAGCAGATCCTCGGTCAACTACGAGCAGTACTTC.

This clone showed up just a few times. This chain joins TRBV5-1 and TRBJ1-2; D gene uncertain. This CDR3 is built from 14 residues. Trimming left V 0 bases short and J 4 bases short, with 10 bases between. In germline, CDR1 is SGHRS, CDR2 YFSETQ. The CDR3 region is CASSLGQRGYGYTF. Here the CDR3 DNA reads TGCGCCAGCAGCTTGGGGCAGAGAGGCTATGGCTACACCTTC.

This clone was detected only once. J is TRBJ2-1 and V is TRBV7-8; 12 bases fit TRBD2. The germline CDR1 and CDR2 sequences are SGHVS and FQNEAQ. Trimming at V came to 2 bases and at J to 4 bases, leaving 6 bases not matched to a gene. This CDR3 has 17 residues. CDR3 coding DNA: TGTGCCAGCAGCTTAAGACTAGCGGGGGACCTTTACAATGAGCAGTTCTTC. Translation gives CASSLRLAGDLYNEQFF.

The chain combines TRBV9 with TRBJ1-2; the D is unclear. Germline loops: CDR1 SGDLS, CDR2 YYNGEE. The CDR3 spans 13 residues. V dropped 4 bases and J dropped 4 bases, with 11 bases sitting between them. The CDR3 nucleotides are TGTGCCAGCAGCTCCCCCCCCTCCTATGGCTACACCTTC. Amino acid sequence: CASSSPPSYGYTF.

This sequence joins TRBV9 and TRBJ2-2; TRBD1 agrees at 9 bases. V shed 2 bases, J shed 3 bases, and the junction held 8 bases outside the gene matches. The CDR3 consists of 17 residues. The V gene's germline CDR1 is SGDLS and CDR2 YYNGEE. This CDR3 reads CASSVERDRAYTGELFF. In DNA form, the CDR3 reads TGTGCCAGCAGCGTGGAAAGGGACAGGGCTTACACCGGGGAGCTGTTTTTT.

V usage is TRBV19 and J usage is TRBJ2-7; unclear D gene. CDR1 and CDR2 (germline): LNHDA, SQIVND (reference sequence). This CDR3 is 11 amino acids long. Trimming shortened V by 6 bases and J by 3 bases, and 6 bases separated the two germline ends. For the CDR3, the DNA is TGTGCCAGTAGCATCGGCTACGAGCAGTACTTC. Protein product: CASSIGYEQYF.